The 19 T cell receptor beta chains given below trace back to one sample, sequenced in a study of blood T cell repertoires in COVID-19. Using immunoSEQ multiplex PCR, the repertoire was profiled, and TCRdb retains in-frame clones only, with some absent. The sample yields 57,000 or so clones, about 81% seen once. The sample was peripheral blood. Receptor source: a man in his 70s with active COVID-19.

This chain joins TRBV4-1 and TRBJ2-7; 9 bases agree with TRBD2. Germline CDR1 is MGHRA and CDR2 is YSYEKL. V lost 4 bases, J lost 5 bases, and 6 bases stayed unmatched. The CDR3 is 14 amino acids. The CDR3 spells CASSPRTSEHEQYF. The CDR3 coding sequence is TGCGCCAGCAGCCCGAGGACTAGCGAACACGAGCAGTACTTC.

This sequence joins TRBV30 and TRBJ1-1, with D uncertain. The CDR3 consists of 11 residues. CDR1 is GTSNPN, CDR2 SVGIG, per germline (reference sequence). V lost 3 bases, J lost 7 bases, and 9 bases lay in between. As DNA, the CDR3 is TGTGCCTGGAGCCGCGAGTATGAAGCTTTCTTT. As protein: CAWSREYEAFF.

This sequence joins TRBV6-2 or TRBV6-3 and TRBJ2-7; 15 bases are shared with TRBD2. V dropped 2 bases and J dropped 4; count of bases not matched to a gene: 3. The germline V gene has CDR1 MNHEY and CDR2 SVGEGT. The CDR3 contains 16 residues. The CDR3 is CASSYGLAGGPYEQYF. CDR3 DNA: TGTGCCAGCAGTTACGGACTAGCGGGAGGGCCATACGAGCAGTACTTC.

As DNA, the CDR3 is TGTGCCAGCAGCTCTCGTAGCGGGACGAGAACGCAGTATTTT. The encoded protein is CASSSRSGTRTQYF. The chain has TRBV7-3 and TRBJ2-3; 8 positions agree with TRBD2. With V trimmed by 4 bases and J by 9 bases, 9 bases remained unmatched. The CDR3 sequence is 14 residues long. Germline V gene lookup returns CDR1 SGHTA and CDR2 FQGTGA. The full variable domain, its missing parts supplied by reference TRBV7-3 and TRBJ2-3, is GAGVSQTPSNKVTEKGKYVELRCDPISGHTALYWYRQSLGQGPEFLIYFQGTGAADDSGLPNDRFFAVRPEGSVSTLKIQRTERGDSAVYLCASSSRSGTRTQYFGPGTRLTVL.

The chain links TRBV6-2 or TRBV6-3 to TRBJ1-2; 8 bases are a match to TRBD1. Per germline, CDR1 MNHEY and CDR2 SVGEGT. Trimming removed 5 bases from V and 2 bases from J; junction bases left unmatched: 13. The CDR3 sequence is 17 residues long. Here the CDR3 DNA reads TGTGCCAGCAGTGACGGGACAGGCCACGAAGCGAACTATGGCTACACCTTC. This gives the protein CASSDGTGHEANYGYTF.

V gene TRBV7-2 combines with J gene TRBJ2-3; D gene uncertain. In germline, CDR1 is SGHTA, CDR2 FQGNSA. V lost 3 bases and J lost 3, with 7 bases in between. The CDR3 is 13 amino acids. The CDR3: CASSFRRTDTQYF. The CDR3 DNA follows: TGTGCCAGCAGCTTTCGCAGGACAGATACGCAGTATTTT. The entire variable domain, with the rest obtained from reference TRBV7-2 and TRBJ2-3, is as follows: GAGVSQSPSNKVTEKGKDVELRCDPISGHTALYWYRQSLGQGLEFLIYFQGNSAPDKSGLPSDRFSAERTGGSVSTLTIQRTQQEDSAVYLCASSFRRTDTQYFGPGTRLTVL.

V usage is TRBV3-1 (or the pseudogene TRBV3-2) and J usage is TRBJ2-3; the match to TRBD2 covers 16 bases. V trimming: 5 bases; J trimming: 4 bases; junction bases outside the gene matches: 15. The CDR3 has 20 residues. Germline CDR1 is LGHDT and CDR2 is YNNKEL (reference sequence). This CDR3 is CASSSSLGTSGRGPADTQYF. In DNA, the CDR3 is TGTGCCAGCAGCTCCTCACTTGGGACTAGCGGGAGGGGGCCCGCAGATACGCAGTATTTT.

This chain joins TRBV19 and TRBJ1-5; weak D call: TRBD1 (5 bases). The germline V gene has CDR1 LNHDA and CDR2 SQIVND (reference sequence). V was trimmed by 6 bases and J by 4 bases, leaving 10 bases between them. This CDR3 region has 13 residues. The CDR3 region has the DNA TGTGCCAGTAGGGGGCTCGGAAATCAGCCCCAGCATTTT. This sequence encodes CASRGLGNQPQHF.

The chain is built from TRBV5-3 and TRBJ2-1; D perhaps matches TRBD2 (6 bases). TRBV5-3 is an ORF for which the function is uncertain. V lost 0 bases, J lost 7 bases, and 17 bases lay in between. The CDR3 extends over 16 amino acids. The CDR3, as DNA: TGTGCCAGAAGCTTGGCCGAGACTAGACCTCTTAATGAGCAGTTCTTC. This gives the protein CARSLAETRPLNEQFF.

The V and J genes are TRBV30 and TRBJ1-5; TRBD1 matches at 7 bases. V shed 6 bases and J 2 bases; nucleotides not matched to a gene: 10. The length of the CDR3 is 15 residues. The V gene's germline CDR1 is GTSNPN and CDR2 SVGIG (reference sequence). CDR3 sequence: CACTRGGSGNQPQHF. CDR3 nucleotide sequence: TGTGCCTGCACGAGAGGGGGCTCGGGCAATCAGCCCCAGCATTTT.

The J gene is TRBJ1-2, the V gene TRBV12-3 or TRBV12-4; 8 nucleotides line up with TRBD1. This CDR3 spans 12 amino acids. J lost 5 bases, V lost 5 bases, and 1 base had no gene match. CDR3 sequence reads: CASSRDRYGYTF. In nucleotides, the CDR3 is TGTGCCAGCAGTCGGGACAGGTATGGCTACACCTTC.

V is TRBV7-2 and J is TRBJ2-1, with 11 nucleotides matching TRBD2. V gave up 5 bases and J gave up 4 bases; unmatched junction bases: 7. The CDR3 is 16 amino acids. Germline CDR1 is SGHTA and CDR2 is FQGNSA. CDR3 DNA: TGTGCCAGCAGCCAAGTAGCGGGAGGGACGTACAATGAGCAGTTCTTC. Protein sequence: CASSQVAGGTYNEQFF.

The chain combines TRBV5-1 with TRBJ2-5; possible D gene TRBD2, 5 bases. Trimming removed 2 bases at V and 5 bases at J, with 16 bases between. Per germline, CDR1 SGHRS and CDR2 YFSETQ. CDR3 length: 15 amino acids. The CDR3 DNA reads as TGCGCCAGCAGCTTTGGGTGGGAGCTAAAGGAGACCCAGTACTTC. Translated, it gives CASSFGWELKETQYF.

This chain connects TRBV30 to TRBJ2-1; TRBD2 aligns across 12 bases. V lost 7 bases and J lost 6; bases outside the gene matches: 7. Germline assignment: CDR1 GTSNPN and CDR2 SVGIG (reference sequence). CDR3 length equals 14 residues. The DNA for the CDR3 is TGTGCCTCCACACGGACTAGCGGGGTCAATGAGCAGTTCTTC. Protein: CASTRTSGVNEQFF.

This clone has a handful of counts. The CDR3 here is CASSKGSKGKTNYGYTF. CDR3 nucleotide sequence: TGTGCCAGCAGCAAAGGGAGCAAGGGGAAGACTAACTATGGCTACACCTTC. The chain couples TRBV21-1 to TRBJ1-2; TRBD1 is the table's D call, not checked against the DNA. TRBV21-1 is deemed a pseudogene. The CDR3 covers 17 residues.

This chain uses TRBV7-2 with TRBJ2-5, with D perhaps matching TRBD2 (6 bases). Trimming stripped 5 bases from V and 2 bases from J, with 15 bases between. From germline, CDR1 is SGHTA and CDR2 FQGNSA. This CDR3 has 15 residues. CDR3 region: CASSTNKGRQETQYF. The CDR3, as DNA: TGTGCCAGCAGCACTAACAAGGGGAGGCAAGAGACCCAGTACTTC.

The chain recombines TRBV5-1 with TRBJ2-7; 8 bases match TRBD2. J was trimmed by 5 bases and V by 0 bases; bases with no gene match: 7. Germline CDR1 SGHRS, CDR2 YFSETQ. The CDR3 totals 15 residues. The CDR3 protein is CASSLVTREVDEQYF. CDR3 nucleotides: TGCGCCAGCAGCTTGGTCACGCGGGAGGTAGACGAGCAGTACTTC.

The chain uses TRBV30 and TRBJ1-3; D is ambiguous. With 4 bases removed from V and 1 base from J, the gap between germline ends came to 17 bases. The CDR3 is 16 residues long. Germline loops: CDR1 GTSNPN, CDR2 SVGIG (reference sequence). The CDR3 coding sequence is TGTGCCTGGACTAAGGCCGCTAGCAGATCTGGAAACACCATATATTTT. Protein: CAWTKAASRSGNTIYF.

This clone was detected only a few times. This chain connects TRBV10-3 to TRBJ1-1; 11 nucleotides match TRBD1. The CDR3 has 16 residues. J lost 6 bases, V lost 0 bases, and 6 bases had no gene match. Per germline, CDR1 ENHRY and CDR2 SYGVKD. The CDR3 here is CAISESGTGGRSEAFF. CDR3 nucleotide sequence: TGTGCCATCAGTGAGTCGGGGACAGGGGGGAGGTCTGAAGCTTTCTTT.